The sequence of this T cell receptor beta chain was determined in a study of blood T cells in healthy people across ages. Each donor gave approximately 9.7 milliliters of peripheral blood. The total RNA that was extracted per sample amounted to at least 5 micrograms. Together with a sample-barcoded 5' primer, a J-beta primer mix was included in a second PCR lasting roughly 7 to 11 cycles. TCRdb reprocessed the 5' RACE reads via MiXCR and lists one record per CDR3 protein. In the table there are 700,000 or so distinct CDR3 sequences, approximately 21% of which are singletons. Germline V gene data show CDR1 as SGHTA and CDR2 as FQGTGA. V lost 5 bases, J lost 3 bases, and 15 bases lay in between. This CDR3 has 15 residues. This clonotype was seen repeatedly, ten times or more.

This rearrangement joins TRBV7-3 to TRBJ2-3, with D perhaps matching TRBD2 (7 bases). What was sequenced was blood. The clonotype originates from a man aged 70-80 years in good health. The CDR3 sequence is CASSNTGTTTDTQYF. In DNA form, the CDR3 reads TGTGCCAGCAGCAACACAGGGACTACGACAGATACGCAGTATTTT.